This entry is about one T cell receptor beta chain. Its target is not known. The sample belongs to a study of cytomegalovirus exposure and HLA in healthy donors. Study-level information: Per a later analysis, the approximately 700 first-cohort and more than 100 validation repertoires shared one platform.

Here immunoSEQ multiplex PCR was the method, and the copy in TCRdb shows in-frame clones only, minus some. The sample yields fewer than 120,000 clones, roughly 89% seen once. Findings of the study overall: Usually a TCR sequence was rare, but some public TCRs were found in many donors. First-cohort TCR clusters were later found to tend to co-occur in the 130 or so validation repertoires. According to reports, the classifier identified cytomegalovirus status with high specificity and sensitivity.

Source material: PBMCs. The origin of this receptor is a woman younger than 30 in good health and CMV-seronegative.

The CDR3 loop is CASSAQQGKLYGYTF. Written as DNA, the CDR3 is TGTGCCAGCAGCGCACAACAGGGTAAACTCTATGGCTACACCTTC. This chain joins TRBV5-4 and TRBJ1-2, with a possible D match to TRBD1 (6 bases). Germline-derived CDR1 and CDR2 are SGHNT and YYREEE (reference sequence). The CDR3 runs to 15 residues. Trimming took 4 bases from V and 4 from J, leaving 17 bases between them. The full variable domain, in which reference TRBV5-4 and TRBJ1-2 provide the parts outside the CDR3, is ETGVTQSPTHLIKTRGQQVTLRCSSQSGHNTVSWYQQALGQGPQFIFQYYREEENGRGNFPPRFSGLQFPNYSSELNVNALELDDSALYLCASSAQQGKLYGYTFGSGTRLTVV.